Listed here is a single T cell receptor (beta chain). The record originates from a study of blood T cell repertoires in COVID-19. Participants were aged about 18 to 89 years from more than 20 US areas. The authors' processing: Amplification of reference gene primers was used by the study to estimate nucleated cell counts. Assay: immunoSEQ multiplex PCR; the TCRdb copy retains only in-frame clones and omits some. Clonal size and the V and J genes are those of that table, whereas D and trimming came from the DNA. In the table there are about 210,000 clones, 87% of which are singletons. The clonotype originates from a man aged 18 to 29 with acute COVID-19. The sequencing sample was made of PBMCs or T cells enriched from blood (not recorded which).

The CDR3 loop is CASTGGNENIQYF. The CDR3 DNA reads TGTGCCAGCACTGGGGGGAACGAAAACATTCAGTACTTC. The rearrangement joins TRBV6-5 to TRBJ2-4; TRBD2 is a possible D gene (6 bases). The V end was cut by 7 bases, the J end by 5 bases, with 12 bases between. Germline CDR1 and CDR2: MNHEY and SVGAGI. The CDR3 is 13 amino acids.